This T cell receptor beta chain originates from a study of blood T cell repertoires in COVID-19. The data were produced by immunoSEQ multiplex PCR, yet TCRdb's version contains in-frame clones alone and is incomplete. The profile shows some 190,000 clones, approximately 77% of them singletons. Between the trimmed V and J ends, which lost 0 bases and 3 bases, there was a span of 12 bases. Germline CDR1 and CDR2: MDHEN and SYDVKM. The CDR3 length is 16 residues. Sequenced sample: peripheral blood. The chain links TRBV28 to TRBJ1-5, with a possible D match to TRBD1 (5 bases). This clonotype was obtained from a woman of 80 years or more with active or convalescent COVID-19. The CDR3 DNA is TGTGCCAGCAGTTTATGGGAGGGGACTACCAATCAGCCCCAGCATTTT. Translation: CASSLWEGTTNQPQHF. The whole variable domain, filled in from reference TRBV28 and TRBJ1-5, reads DVKVTQSSRYLVKRTGEKVFLECVQDMDHENMFWYRQDPGLGLRLIYFSYDVKMKEKGDIPEGYSVSREKKERFSLILESASTNQTSMYLCASSLWEGTTNQPQHFGDGTRLSIL.